This TCR beta chain was sequenced in a study of T cell responses to AZD1222 COVID-19 vaccine. TCRdb keeps only in-frame clones here, not all; method: immunoSEQ multiplex PCR. The table includes about 74,000 clones, roughly 90% detected once. V was shortened by 3 bases and J by 2 bases, with 8 bases between the two germline ends. The CDR3 is made up of 14 amino acids. The germline CDR1 and CDR2 sequences are MNHEY and SMNVEV (reference sequence). This sample comprised peripheral blood, obtained on day 0 of AZD1222 vaccination. The TCR sequence derives from an adult in good health. The chain is built from TRBV27 and TRBJ1-5; TRBD1 is a possible D gene (5 bases). CDR3: CASSLARGNQPQHF. In DNA form, the CDR3 reads TGTGCCAGCAGTTTGGCCAGGGGCAATCAGCCCCAGCATTTT.